The rows below give T cell receptor beta chains drawn from one sample of a study of cytomegalovirus exposure and HLA in healthy donors. TCRdb keeps only in-frame clones here, not all; method: immunoSEQ multiplex PCR. The table has some 95,000 clones, roughly 79% seen once. The sequenced material came from PBMCs. Source of these receptors: a woman aged 40 to 50 in good health and CMV-seronegative. The CDR3 runs from the conserved cysteine through the conserved F or W. Each record gives: CDR3 DNA, CDR3 protein, V gene, J gene, clone size, D gene. D genes are given only for firm matches. Size is stated for part of the rows, as once, few or many counts, or as a class when the clone is expanded.

CDR3nt: TGTGCCAGCAGTGAACGGGTGAGGTACTCTGGGGCCAACGTCCTGACTTTC
CDR3aa: CASSERVRYSGANVLTF
v_gene: TRBV2
j_gene: TRBJ2-6
abundance: -
d_gene: -

CDR3nt: TGTGCCAGCAGCGTAGACAGGGGGCCCGAAGAGGCCCAGTACTTC
CDR3aa: CASSVDRGPEEAQYF
v_gene: TRBV9
j_gene: TRBJ2-5
abundance: -
d_gene: TRBD1

CDR3nt: TGTGCCAGCAGCTTAACGGCCAGCTCTGGGGCCAACGTCCTGACTTTC
CDR3aa: CASSLTASSGANVLTF
v_gene: TRBV7-3
j_gene: TRBJ2-6
abundance: once
d_gene: -

CDR3nt: TGTGCCAGCAACCCTTTTAGCAGTTCTAGCACAGATACGCAGTATTTT
CDR3aa: CASNPFSSSSTDTQYF
v_gene: TRBV5-6
j_gene: TRBJ2-3
abundance: few
d_gene: -

CDR3nt: TGTGCCAGCAGAGACAGGAGCAATCAGCCCCAGCATTTT
CDR3aa: CASRDRSNQPQHF
v_gene: TRBV2
j_gene: TRBJ1-5
abundance: few
d_gene: -

CDR3nt: TGCGCCAGCAGCAGTGCAGGGTCGTCTGAAAAACTGTTTTTT
CDR3aa: CASSSAGSSEKLFF
v_gene: TRBV5-1
j_gene: TRBJ1-4
abundance: -
d_gene: -

CDR3nt: TGCGCCAGCAGCTTTAGCCCATCTGAGCAGTTCTTC
CDR3aa: CASSFSPSEQFF
v_gene: TRBV5-1
j_gene: TRBJ2-1
abundance: -
d_gene: -

CDR3nt: TGTGCCAGCAGGACAGGTTACCAGCCCCAGCATTTT
CDR3aa: CASRTGYQPQHF
v_gene: TRBV6-1
j_gene: TRBJ1-5
abundance: -
d_gene: -

CDR3nt: TGTGCCAGCAGACCCACAGGGAGAGGTACCGGGGAGCTGTTTTTT
CDR3aa: CASRPTGRGTGELFF
v_gene: TRBV21-1
j_gene: TRBJ2-2
abundance: -
d_gene: -

CDR3nt: TGCGCCAGCAGCCGCCGAGACAGTCCGGCCTCCTACAATGAGCAGTTCTTC
CDR3aa: CASSRRDSPASYNEQFF
v_gene: TRBV4-1
j_gene: TRBJ2-1
abundance: -
d_gene: -

CDR3nt: TGTGCCAGCAGTTCCGGACATTCTGGGGCCAACGTCCTGACTTTC
CDR3aa: CASSSGHSGANVLTF
v_gene: TRBV6-6
j_gene: TRBJ2-6
abundance: -
d_gene: -

CDR3nt: TGCGCCAGCAGCATGGAAGGGGCGCCGAACACTGAAGCTTTCTTT
CDR3aa: CASSMEGAPNTEAFF
v_gene: TRBV5-1
j_gene: TRBJ1-1
abundance: -
d_gene: -

CDR3nt: TGTGCCAGCTTGCGGGGGGTGAGGACCGGGGAGCTGTTTTTT
CDR3aa: CASLRGVRTGELFF
v_gene: TRBV2
j_gene: TRBJ2-2
abundance: few
d_gene: TRBD2

CDR3nt: TGCGCCAGCAGCCAAGATCCGGACAGGGATTATCAGCCCCAGCATTTT
CDR3aa: CASSQDPDRDYQPQHF
v_gene: TRBV4-1
j_gene: TRBJ1-5
abundance: -
d_gene: TRBD1

CDR3nt: TGTGCCAGTGGCAAAAGCCAGGGGGCCGAGCAGTACTTC
CDR3aa: CASGKSQGAEQYF
v_gene: TRBV19
j_gene: TRBJ2-7
abundance: -
d_gene: TRBD1

CDR3nt: TGCAGCGTTGGAGGAGGGGGCGGTGGCTACACCTTC
CDR3aa: CSVGGGGGGYTF
v_gene: TRBV29-1
j_gene: TRBJ1-2
abundance: -
d_gene: TRBD1

CDR3nt: TGTGCCAGTACCGGGACAGGGGCCCCGAACACTGAAGCTTTCTTT
CDR3aa: CASTGTGAPNTEAFF
v_gene: TRBV19
j_gene: TRBJ1-1
abundance: -
d_gene: TRBD1

CDR3nt: TGTGCCAGCAGGTTTGACAGGGGTGGCGGTGAAGCTTTCTTT
CDR3aa: CASRFDRGGGEAFF
v_gene: TRBV6-5
j_gene: TRBJ1-1
abundance: few
d_gene: TRBD1

CDR3nt: TGTGCCAGCAGCTTAGCCTCTAGCGGGGGAAGATACGAGCAGTACTTC
CDR3aa: CASSLASSGGRYEQYF
v_gene: TRBV7-2
j_gene: TRBJ2-7
abundance: -
d_gene: TRBD2

CDR3nt: TGTGCCAGCAGCTTAGACAGGGGGAGGGAAAAACTGTTTTTT
CDR3aa: CASSLDRGREKLFF
v_gene: TRBV7-2
j_gene: TRBJ1-4
abundance: few
d_gene: TRBD1

CDR3nt: TGCGCCAGCAGCCATTACAGGGGGCGCGACTATGGCTACACCTTC
CDR3aa: CASSHYRGRDYGYTF
v_gene: TRBV4-1
j_gene: TRBJ1-2
abundance: -
d_gene: TRBD1

CDR3nt: TGTGCCAGCAGTACCCAGGGGGCAACTAATGAAAAACTGTTTTTT
CDR3aa: CASSTQGATNEKLFF
v_gene: TRBV28
j_gene: TRBJ1-4
abundance: -
d_gene: TRBD1

CDR3nt: TGTGCCAGCAGCCTCCAACGGGGGGGTCGTGCCACTGAAGCTTTCTTT
CDR3aa: CASSLQRGGRATEAFF
v_gene: TRBV7-9
j_gene: TRBJ1-1
abundance: -
d_gene: -

CDR3nt: TGCGCCAGCAGCCAAGAAGGAGGATACGAGCAGTACTTC
CDR3aa: CASSQEGGYEQYF
v_gene: TRBV4-1
j_gene: TRBJ2-7
abundance: -
d_gene: -

CDR3nt: TGTGCCAGCTCACTTCGGGGGACAGCGAACACTGAAGCTTTCTTT
CDR3aa: CASSLRGTANTEAFF
v_gene: TRBV18
j_gene: TRBJ1-1
abundance: -
d_gene: TRBD1

CDR3nt: TGCGCCAGCAGCTTGCTACAGAACTATGGCTACACCTTC
CDR3aa: CASSLLQNYGYTF
v_gene: TRBV5-1
j_gene: TRBJ1-2
abundance: -
d_gene: -

CDR3nt: TGTGCCAGCAGCTTACTAGCGGGGTCTTACAATGAGCAGTTCTTC
CDR3aa: CASSLLAGSYNEQFF
v_gene: TRBV7-3
j_gene: TRBJ2-1
abundance: -
d_gene: TRBD2

CDR3nt: TGTGCCAGCAGCCAGAGGGACAGTAATGAAAAACTGTTTTTT
CDR3aa: CASSQRDSNEKLFF
v_gene: TRBV13
j_gene: TRBJ1-4
abundance: -
d_gene: TRBD1

CDR3nt: TGCAGCGTTGATTTCGGGACAGGGGTTTACGAGCAGTACTTC
CDR3aa: CSVDFGTGVYEQYF
v_gene: TRBV29-1
j_gene: TRBJ2-7
abundance: few
d_gene: TRBD1

CDR3nt: TGTGCCATCCGCCTAAATACTAACTATGGCTACACCTTC
CDR3aa: CAIRLNTNYGYTF
v_gene: TRBV6-6
j_gene: TRBJ1-2
abundance: once
d_gene: -

CDR3nt: TGTGCCAGCAGCTTATGGGGGGGCAATCAGCCCCAGCATTTT
CDR3aa: CASSLWGGNQPQHF
v_gene: TRBV7-2
j_gene: TRBJ1-5
abundance: -
d_gene: -

CDR3nt: TGTGCCAGTAGCATCGGACAGGGGAGACGCACCGGGGAGCTGTTTTTT
CDR3aa: CASSIGQGRRTGELFF
v_gene: TRBV19
j_gene: TRBJ2-2
abundance: once
d_gene: TRBD1

CDR3nt: TGTGCCAGCAGCTTGGCGGGGGGGAACCCTGGCTACAATGAGCAGTTCTTC
CDR3aa: CASSLAGGNPGYNEQFF
v_gene: TRBV7-9
j_gene: TRBJ2-1
abundance: -
d_gene: TRBD2

CDR3nt: TGTGCCAGTACCCCCCAGCGGGGGCATGACAATGAGCAGTTCTTC
CDR3aa: CASTPQRGHDNEQFF
v_gene: TRBV19
j_gene: TRBJ2-1
abundance: -
d_gene: TRBD2

CDR3nt: TGCGCCAGCAGCCAAGAAGATATTTCTACGGACACCGGGGAGCTGTTTTTT
CDR3aa: CASSQEDISTDTGELFF
v_gene: TRBV4-1
j_gene: TRBJ2-2
abundance: -
d_gene: -

CDR3nt: TGTGCCAGCAGTTGGACTAGCGGGACCTACGAGCAGTACTTC
CDR3aa: CASSWTSGTYEQYF
v_gene: TRBV27
j_gene: TRBJ2-7
abundance: -
d_gene: TRBD2

CDR3nt: TGTGCCAGCACCGAATGGGGAGGGGCCAACACTGAAGCTTTCTTT
CDR3aa: CASTEWGGANTEAFF
v_gene: TRBV25-1
j_gene: TRBJ1-1
abundance: -
d_gene: -